The present TCR beta chain was sequenced within a study of T cell responses to AZD1222 COVID-19 vaccine. Whether given at about 4 or about 12 weeks, second doses were pooled. This CDR3 is built from 13 residues. From germline, CDR1 is SGHRS and CDR2 YFSETQ. J lost 5 bases, V lost 2 bases, and 1 base had no gene match. Study-level findings and limits: Without day 14 samples, only post-peak T cell repertoires were studied. With dominance at 160-218 and 743-854, vaccine-associated CD4 TCRs spanned spike. Donors were chiefly white British, with a greater number of females, and clonal diversity was perhaps underestimated.

Data came from immunoSEQ multiplex PCR; TCRdb stores just in-frame clones and leaves some out. The sample yields about 130,000 clones, just over 90% seen once. This clone was found once. Antigen: not known. This clonotype was sampled from an adult who received the AZD1222 COVID-19 vaccine. This specimen consisted of peripheral blood, obtained 28 days after the second AZD1222 dose. V usage is TRBV5-1 and J usage is TRBJ1-1, with 9 bases matching TRBD1. DNA for the CDR3: TGCGCCAGCAGCTTCGACAGGGGGACTGAAGCTTTCTTT. It specifies CASSFDRGTEAFF.